These 22 T cell receptor beta chains came from one sample sequenced in a study of OX40 agonist ivuxolimab in advanced cancers. The table came from immunoSEQ multiplex PCR; TCRdb's copy has only in-frame clones and leaves some out. The sample has some 83,000 clones, around nine tenths seen once. This specimen consisted of CD4+ or CD8+ T cells sorted from blood, obtained in a trial of the OX40 agonist ivuxolimab. These receptor sequences come from an adult with an advanced solid tumor such as melanoma, head and neck, liver or kidney cancer.

V is TRBV28 and J is TRBJ1-1; TRBD1 agrees at 7 bases. The CDR3 runs to 13 residues. Per germline, CDR1 MDHEN and CDR2 SYDVKM. Trimming cost V 7 bases and J 1 base; bases outside gene matches: 3. In DNA, the CDR3 is TGTGCCAGCATTCGGGACAGGAACACTGAAGCTTTCTTT. Its protein product is CASIRDRNTEAFF.

This sequence joins TRBV14 and TRBJ2-6; tentative D call: TRBD1 (5 bases). V was shortened by 5 bases and J by 3 bases, with 17 bases between the two germline ends. The CDR3 sequence is 17 residues long. Germline V CDR1 and CDR2: SGHDN, FVKESK. The CDR3 DNA is TGTGCCAGCAGCTCAGGCTATTGGGGCCGTGGGGCCAACGTCCTGACTTTC. Translating gives CASSSGYWGRGANVLTF.

V gene TRBV11-3 combines with J gene TRBJ2-1, with D possibly being TRBD2 (7 bases). The CDR3 covers 13 residues. CDR1 SGHNT and CDR2 YENEEA come from the germline V gene. V was clipped by 5 bases and J by 6 bases, with 11 bases between them. CDR3 sequence reads: CASSLGGANEQFF. CDR3 in DNA: TGTGCCAGCAGCCTGGGGGGGGCCAATGAGCAGTTCTTC. The full variable domain, its missing parts supplied by reference TRBV11-3 and TRBJ2-1, is EAGVVQSPRYKIIEKKQPVAFWCNPISGHNTLYWYLQNLGQGPELLIRYENEEAVDDSQLPKDRFSAERLKGVDSTLKIQPAELGDSAVYLCASSLGGANEQFFGPGTRLTVL.

The CDR3 nucleotides are TGTGCCAGCAGCCGAGCGGTCCCCGGGGGGGAGACCCAGTACTTC. Protein: CASSRAVPGGETQYF. The V and J genes are TRBV7-9 and TRBJ2-5; TRBD2 agrees at 7 bases. V trimming: 5 bases; J trimming: 5 bases; junction bases outside the gene matches: 11. From germline, CDR1 is SEHNR and CDR2 FQNEAQ (reference sequence). The CDR3 contains 15 residues.

The chain's CDR3 is CASRSGQIYEQYF. The DNA for the CDR3 is TGTGCCAGCAGGTCGGGACAGATCTACGAGCAGTACTTC. The chain is built from TRBV28 and TRBJ2-7, with 7 nucleotides matching TRBD1. Germline assignment: CDR1 MDHEN and CDR2 SYDVKM. Trimming cost V 6 bases and J 3 bases; bases outside gene matches: 5. The CDR3 consists of 13 residues.

The rearrangement uses TRBV6-1 and TRBJ2-3; D is ambiguous. Deletions cut 10 bases from V and 1 base from J, with 18 bases between. CDR3 size: 15 residues. Germline assignment: CDR1 MNHNS and CDR2 SASEGT. The CDR3 DNA follows: TGTGCCACACTCCCCGTGGGCTGGGGCACAGATACGCAGTATTTT. This gives the protein CATLPVGWGTDTQYF.

This chain connects TRBV6-5 to TRBJ1-2; weak D call: TRBD1 (5 bases). The CDR3 has 15 residues. Germline loops: CDR1 MNHEY, CDR2 SVGAGI. Trimming cost V 3 bases and J 1 base, with 12 bases left between them. Here the CDR3 reads CASSYGWGDNYGYTF. As DNA, the CDR3 is TGTGCCAGCAGTTATGGTTGGGGGGATAACTATGGCTACACCTTC.

This clone appeared a few times. DNA for the CDR3: TGTGCCAGCAGCTCAAACACAGGGGAGTCCTACAATGAGCAGTTCTTC. Amino acid sequence: CASSSNTGESYNEQFF. V is TRBV11-2 and J is TRBJ2-1; the match to TRBD1 covers 7 bases. V lost 4 bases to trimming and J lost 1 base; unmatched junction nucleotides: 7. Germline CDR1 and CDR2: SGHAT and FQNNGV. This CDR3 has 16 residues.

This chain links TRBV7-2 with TRBJ2-7; 8 nucleotides align to TRBD1. Germline loops: CDR1 SGHTA, CDR2 FQGNSA. There are 15 residues in the CDR3. The V segment lost 4 bases and the J segment 7 bases; nucleotides outside the gene matches: 12. The CDR3 region has the DNA TGTGCCAGCAGCTCACCGGACAGGGCTGGTGGGGAGCAGTACTTC. Its protein product is CASSSPDRAGGEQYF.

This sequence joins TRBV29-1 and TRBJ2-2, with unresolved D. Germline CDR1 SQVTM, CDR2 ANQGSEA. The V and J ends lost 4 bases and 4 bases respectively, with 13 bases between them. This CDR3 comprises 14 residues. The CDR3 protein is CSVVRNMGTGELFF. The CDR3 coding sequence is TGCAGCGTTGTAAGGAACATGGGCACCGGGGAGCTGTTTTTT.

The chain carries TRBV4-1 and TRBJ1-2, with unresolved D. Germline CDR1 MGHRA, CDR2 YSYEKL. This CDR3 region has 14 residues. V lost 4 bases and J lost 8, with 17 bases in between. The CDR3 DNA is TGCGCCAGCAGCCCCACTCGGGGATCAAGCGGCTACACCTTC. The encoded protein is CASSPTRGSSGYTF.

The chain carries TRBV10-1 and TRBJ2-3; TRBD1 matches 7 bases. CDR1 WNHNN and CDR2 SYGVQD come from the germline V gene (reference sequence). Trimming cost V 7 bases and J 1 base; bases outside gene matches: 5. The CDR3 contains 14 residues. CDR3 nucleotide sequence: TGCGCCAGCACCCCAGGGGGTGGCACAGATACGCAGTATTTT. Its translation: CASTPGGGTDTQYF.

The chain joins TRBV27 to TRBJ1-2; 7 bases map to TRBD1. This CDR3 contains 13 residues. Germline V gene sequence: CDR1 MNHEY, CDR2 SMNVEV (reference sequence). Trimming at V came to 3 bases and at J to 6 bases, leaving 4 bases not matched to a gene. Written as DNA, the CDR3 is TGTGCCAGCAGTTTCCAGGGGGGGGATGGCTACACCTTC. Translating gives CASSFQGGDGYTF.

The chain joins TRBV5-1 to TRBJ2-2, with 8 bases that match TRBD1. Germline CDR1 SGHRS, CDR2 YFSETQ. The CDR3 contains 16 residues. The trim removed 6 bases at V and 1 base at J, leaving 8 bases unmatched. The CDR3 DNA sequence: TGCGCCAGCACCACTTCTACAGGGGGGAACACCGGGGAGCTGTTTTTT. Encoded protein: CASTTSTGGNTGELFF. The full variable domain, its missing parts supplied by reference TRBV5-1 and TRBJ2-2, is KAGVTQTPRYLIKTRGQQVTLSCSPISGHRSVSWYQQTPGQGLQFLFEYFSETQRNKGNFPGRFSGRQFSNSRSEMNVSTLELGDSALYLCASTTSTGGNTGELFFGEGSRLTVL.

The chain carries TRBV5-1 and TRBJ2-7, with a weak D call TRBD1 (6 bases). Trimming removed 5 bases from V and 4 bases from J, with 16 bases in between. From germline, CDR1 is SGHRS and CDR2 YFSETQ. This CDR3 is 14 amino acids long. The CDR3 sequence is CASRNRDTKYEQYF. The CDR3 DNA reads as TGCGCCAGCAGGAACCGGGACACAAAATACGAGCAGTACTTC.

CDR3 sequence reads: CASSLARRVNTEAFF. In DNA form, the CDR3 reads TGTGCCAGCAGCTTAGCAAGAAGGGTGAACACTGAAGCTTTCTTT. The chain carries TRBV7-8 and TRBJ1-1; D uncertain. This CDR3 has 15 amino acids. Germline values: CDR1 SGHVS, CDR2 FQNEAQ. V lost 0 bases and J 0 bases, leaving 8 bases between the germline ends.

This clone showed up just once. The chain combines TRBV27 with TRBJ1-2; 9 bases are a match to TRBD1. Trimming removed 9 bases from V and 8 bases from J; junction bases left unmatched: 10. In germline, CDR1 is MNHEY, CDR2 SMNVEV (reference sequence). This CDR3 is built from 13 residues. Here the CDR3 reads CASTTGGATGYTF. The CDR3 nucleotides are TGTGCCAGTACTACAGGGGGCGCAACAGGCTACACCTTC.

This sequence joins TRBV27 and TRBJ2-5; no firm D call. With 4 bases removed from V and 0 bases from J, the gap between germline ends came to 6 bases. The CDR3 length is 13 residues. Germline CDR1 is MNHEY and CDR2 is SMNVEV (reference sequence). The CDR3 DNA is TGTGCCAGCAGTTCAATCAACCAAGAGACCCAGTACTTC. Translation gives CASSSINQETQYF.

The J gene is TRBJ2-2, the V gene TRBV5-1; 10 bases fit TRBD2. Trimming removed 1 base from V and 7 bases from J; junction bases left unmatched: 4. Per the germline V gene, CDR1 is SGHRS and CDR2 is YFSETQ. This CDR3 has 15 amino acids. CDR3 in amino acids: CASSLTSGIGGELFF. The CDR3 DNA reads TGCGCCAGCAGCTTGACTAGCGGGATTGGCGGGGAGCTGTTTTTT. Full variable domain (remainder filled in from reference TRBV5-1 and TRBJ2-2): KAGVTQTPRYLIKTRGQQVTLSCSPISGHRSVSWYQQTPGQGLQFLFEYFSETQRNKGNFPGRFSGRQFSNSRSEMNVSTLELGDSALYLCASSLTSGIGGELFFGEGSRLTVL.

The chain combines TRBV9 with TRBJ2-5; 7 positions agree with TRBD1. The CDR3 loop spans 15 amino acids. The V and J ends lost 3 bases and 4 bases, in that order; junction bases with no gene match: 9. The germline CDR1 and CDR2 sequences are SGDLS and YYNGEE. In DNA, the CDR3 is TGTGCCAGCAGCGCGGCCAGGGGGTTCGGAGAGACCCAGTACTTC. Protein product: CASSAARGFGETQYF.

The chain joins TRBV6-5 to TRBJ1-1, with 10 nucleotides matching TRBD1. The CDR3 consists of 13 residues. Germline loops: CDR1 MNHEY, CDR2 SVGAGI. J gave up 3 bases and V 6 bases, and 1 base lay outside the gene matches. The CDR3 spells CASRTGGYTEAFF. CDR3 sequence (DNA): TGTGCCAGCAGGACAGGGGGCTACACTGAAGCTTTCTTT.

The chain employs TRBV7-3 and TRBJ2-3; D is ambiguous. V lost 4 bases, J lost 1 base, and 6 bases lay in between. CDR3 length equals 13 residues. Germline V gene data show CDR1 as SGHTA and CDR2 as FQGTGA. In DNA form, the CDR3 reads TGTGCCAGCAGCTCCCCGGGCACAGATACGCAGTATTTT. Its translation: CASSSPGTDTQYF. Using reference TRBV7-3 and TRBJ2-3 for the parts outside the CDR3, the full variable domain is GAGVSQTPSNKVTEKGKYVELRCDPISGHTALYWYRQSLGQGPEFLIYFQGTGAADDSGLPNDRFFAVRPEGSVSTLKIQRTERGDSAVYLCASSSPGTDTQYFGPGTRLTVL.